This entry lists 18 T cell receptor beta chains sequenced from one sample in a study of T cell changes during pregnancy in multiple sclerosis. Clones were sequenced by immunoSEQ multiplex PCR, and TCRdb holds only the in-frame ones, with some missing. Of 74,000 or so clones in the sample, 85% to 95% were seen once. The input for sequencing was CD4+ T cells from peripheral blood mononuclear cells, taken before pregnancy. The source is a female donor with multiple sclerosis, enrolled in a pregnancy study.

This sequence joins TRBV28 and TRBJ2-1; TRBD2 aligns across 9 bases. CDR1 is MDHEN and CDR2 is SYDVKM in the germline V gene. The CDR3 runs 18 residues. Unmatched junction bases numbered 17, after V lost 2 bases and J lost 9 bases. CDR3 bases: TGTGCCAGCAGTTTAGAGCGCGGGAGGGCTTTTCTCGCCCGTGAGCAGTTCTTC. This encodes CASSLERGRAFLAREQFF.

This chain connects TRBV4-2 to TRBJ1-5; D not certain. V dropped 0 bases and J dropped 1 base, with 4 bases sitting between them. The CDR3 has 14 amino acids. CDR1 and CDR2 (germline): LGHNA, YNFKEQ. CDR3 coding DNA: TGTGCCAGCAGCCAAGATCCGAGCAATCAGCCCCAGCATTTT. Protein sequence: CASSQDPSNQPQHF.

This chain joins TRBV5-1 and TRBJ1-1; 10 positions agree with TRBD1. Germline lookup yields CDR1 SGHRS and CDR2 YFSETQ. The CDR3 runs 16 residues. With 3 bases clipped from V and 1 base from J, the junction kept 6 bases outside the gene matches. CDR3 sequence: CASSWGTGERNTEAFF. The CDR3 DNA reads as TGCGCCAGCAGCTGGGGGACAGGGGAAAGGAACACTGAAGCTTTCTTT.

This sequence joins TRBV2 and TRBJ1-1; D gene uncertain. V lost 2 bases and J lost 0, with 10 bases in between. Germline lookup yields CDR1 SNHLY and CDR2 FYNNEI. The CDR3 contains 15 residues. The DNA of the CDR3 is TGTGCCAGCAGTGAATTTGTCCTACTGAACACTGAAGCTTTCTTT. Amino acids: CASSEFVLLNTEAFF.

The chain joins TRBV5-1 to TRBJ1-6; TRBD1 matches 8 bases. Germline V lookup: CDR1 SGHRS, CDR2 YFSETQ. The CDR3 is made up of 15 amino acids. The V and J ends lost 1 base and 5 bases, in that order; junction bases with no gene match: 2. As DNA, the CDR3 is TGCGCCAGCAGCTTGACAGGGGGTAATAATTCACCCCTCCACTTT. It yields the protein CASSLTGGNNSPLHF.

The chain joins TRBV30 to TRBJ1-5; 8 nucleotides match TRBD1. This CDR3 contains 14 residues. Germline V gene data show CDR1 as GTSNPN and CDR2 as SVGIG (reference sequence). The J segment lost 4 bases and the V segment lost 0 bases, leaving 2 bases of the junction unmatched. The CDR3 DNA is TGTGCCTGGAGTGTGGGACAGGTTAATCAGCCCCAGCATTTT. Translation gives CAWSVGQVNQPQHF.

The chain links TRBV7-9 to TRBJ2-5; 9 nucleotides line up with TRBD2. Trimming at V came to 4 bases and at J to 4 bases, leaving 13 bases not matched to a gene. The CDR3 runs to 17 residues. CDR1 and CDR2 (germline): SEHNR, FQNEAQ (reference sequence). The CDR3 bases are TGTGCCAGCAGCTCCCGGGTGGCGGGAGGGCCTCGAGAGACCCAGTACTTC. This translates into CASSSRVAGGPRETQYF.

J is TRBJ2-7 and V is TRBV7-2; TRBD1 aligns across 7 bases. V was clipped by 4 bases and J by 9 bases; unmatched bases: 12. This CDR3 contains 14 residues. The germline V gene encodes CDR1 SGHTA and CDR2 FQGNSA. The CDR3 spells CASSSSGQAGGQYF. The CDR3 DNA reads as TGTGCCAGCAGCTCATCCGGACAGGCAGGCGGGCAGTACTTC. The full variable domain, in which reference TRBV7-2 and TRBJ2-7 provide the parts outside the CDR3, is GAGVSQSPSNKVTEKGKDVELRCDPISGHTALYWYRQSLGQGLEFLIYFQGNSAPDKSGLPSDRFSAERTGGSVSTLTIQRTQQEDSAVYLCASSSSGQAGGQYFGPGTRLTVT.

CDR3 in DNA: TGTGCCAGCAGCAGGGCCATGAACACTGAAGCTTTCTTT. Translated, it gives CASSRAMNTEAFF. V gene TRBV2 combines with J gene TRBJ1-1; a weak D match, TRBD1 (5 bases). The V gene's germline CDR1 is SNHLY and CDR2 FYNNEI. V was pared by 6 bases and J by 0 bases, with 8 bases between. CDR3 size: 13 residues.

The rearrangement links TRBV28 to TRBJ1-2; 8 bases align to TRBD1. CDR1 is MDHEN, CDR2 SYDVKM, per germline. CDR3 size: 16 residues. Trimming at V came to 6 bases and at J to 3 bases, leaving 12 bases not matched to a gene. The CDR3 loop reads CASSRTGSLIYYGYTF. The CDR3 coding sequence is TGTGCCAGCAGCCGGACAGGGTCCCTTATATACTATGGCTACACCTTC.

V gene TRBV5-1 combines with J gene TRBJ2-3; 7 bases fit TRBD1. The CDR3 is made up of 15 amino acids. Germline V lookup: CDR1 SGHRS, CDR2 YFSETQ. This CDR3 is CASFPIGGSTDTQYF. As DNA, the CDR3 is TGCGCTTCTTTCCCAATAGGGGGCTCCACAGATACGCAGTATTTT.

The chain carries TRBV5-4 and TRBJ2-1; TRBD1 is a possible D gene (6 bases). CDR1 is SGHNT, CDR2 YYREEE, per germline (reference sequence). The CDR3 length is 13 residues. Trimming cost V 2 bases and J 7 bases, with 10 bases left between them. CDR3 DNA: TGTGCCAGCAGCTTACCACAGGGAAATGAGCAGTTCTTC. This codes for CASSLPQGNEQFF. Full variable domain (remainder filled in from reference TRBV5-4 and TRBJ2-1): ETGVTQSPTHLIKTRGQQVTLRCSSQSGHNTVSWYQQALGQGPQFIFQYYREEENGRGNFPPRFSGLQFPNYSSELNVNALELDDSALYLCASSLPQGNEQFFGPGTRLTVL.

Here the CDR3 DNA reads TGTGCCACCACAAAGGAGGGGGGGACTGAAGCTTTCTTT. This gives the protein CATTKEGGTEAFF. V is TRBV19 and J is TRBJ1-1, with D perhaps TRBD1 (6 bases). Germline lookup yields CDR1 LNHDA and CDR2 SQIVND (reference sequence). The CDR3 is 13 amino acids. V was pared by 10 bases and J by 5 bases, with 17 bases between.

CDR3 in amino acids: CASSLAGREDTQYF. The CDR3, as DNA: TGCGCCAGCAGCTTAGCGGGAAGGGAAGATACGCAGTATTTT. J is TRBJ2-3 and V is TRBV5-1; TRBD2 matches 7 bases. In germline, CDR1 is SGHRS, CDR2 YFSETQ. After removal of 2 bases from V and 5 bases from J, the junction contained 5 bases not matched to a gene. The CDR3 has 14 residues.

This rearrangement joins TRBV20-1 to TRBJ2-5; D gene uncertain. Germline CDR1 reads DFQATT; CDR2 reads SNEGSKA (reference sequence). This CDR3 spans 8 amino acids. This CDR3 is CSGGTQYF. The DNA of the CDR3 is TGCAGCGGTGGGACCCAGTACTTC.

The CDR3 nucleotides read TGTGCCAGCAGTGAAGAGCGGGGGGGCCTCGAGCAGTACTTC. Amino acids: CASSEERGGLEQYF. This rearrangement joins TRBV2 to TRBJ2-7; TRBD2 aligns across 10 bases. Looked up from germline, CDR1 is SNHLY and CDR2 is FYNNEI. J was trimmed by 6 bases and V by 1 base; bases with no gene match: 3. There are 14 residues in the CDR3. The full variable domain, with the rest looked up from reference TRBV2 and TRBJ2-7, is EPEVTQTPSHQVTQMGQEVILRCVPISNHLYFYWYRQILGQKVEFLVSFYNNEISEKSEIFDDQFSVERPDGSNFTLKIRSTKLEDSAMYFCASSEERGGLEQYFGPGTRLTVT.

V gene TRBV19 combines with J gene TRBJ2-1; TRBD2 agrees at 7 bases. The CDR3 runs to 17 residues. V was clipped by 4 bases and J by 4 bases; unmatched bases: 13. CDR1 LNHDA and CDR2 SQIVND come from the germline V gene (reference sequence). The CDR3 sequence is CASSTLLTGTTYNEQFF. The CDR3 region has the DNA TGTGCCAGTAGTACACTCCTTACCGGGACTACGTACAATGAGCAGTTCTTC. The whole variable domain, remainder taken from reference TRBV19 and TRBJ2-1, is DGGITQSPKYLFRKEGQNVTLSCEQNLNHDAMYWYRQDPGQGLRLIYYSQIVNDFQKGDIAEGYSVSREKKESFPLTVTSAQKNPTAFYLCASSTLLTGTTYNEQFFGPGTRLTVL.

This sequence joins TRBV5-1 and TRBJ2-7; the match to TRBD1 covers 7 bases. J was trimmed by 0 bases and V by 3 bases; bases with no gene match: 3. Germline V gene data show CDR1 as SGHRS and CDR2 as YFSETQ. The CDR3 contains 14 residues. DNA for the CDR3: TGCGCCAGCAGCTCGGACAGGTTCTCCTACGAGCAGTACTTC. Amino acids: CASSSDRFSYEQYF.